This TCR beta chain was identified during a study of T cells in Graves' hyperthyroidism and ophthalmopathy. This clonotype was recorded at least ten times. What it binds is unknown. Study-level points and caveats: Ophthalmopathy was identified by the model a median roughly six months ahead of onset.

CDR3 size: 16 residues. Germline trimming cut 0 bases from V and 8 bases from J; bases unmatched to any gene: 9. Germline V gives CDR1 KGHSH, CDR2 LQKENI. There were TCR beta CDR3 regions amplified from RNA transcripts. The HTBI primer set was used in a first-round RT-PCR of the TCR CDR3. TCRdb analysed the multiplex PCR reads with MiXCR anew, one entry per CDR3 protein. Among approximately 370,000 distinct CDR3 sequences, about a sixth were seen once, and the ten largest hold approximately 30%. The J gene is TRBJ1-4, the V gene TRBV18; 7 bases line up with TRBD1. The sequenced sample consisted of blood. The sequence derives from a woman under 40 with Graves' hyperthyroidism that later progressed to Graves' ophthalmopathy. The CDR3 is CASSPPFGGGVEKLFF. CDR3 in DNA: TGTGCCAGCTCACCACCGTTCGGAGGGGGCGTCGAAAAACTGTTTTTT.